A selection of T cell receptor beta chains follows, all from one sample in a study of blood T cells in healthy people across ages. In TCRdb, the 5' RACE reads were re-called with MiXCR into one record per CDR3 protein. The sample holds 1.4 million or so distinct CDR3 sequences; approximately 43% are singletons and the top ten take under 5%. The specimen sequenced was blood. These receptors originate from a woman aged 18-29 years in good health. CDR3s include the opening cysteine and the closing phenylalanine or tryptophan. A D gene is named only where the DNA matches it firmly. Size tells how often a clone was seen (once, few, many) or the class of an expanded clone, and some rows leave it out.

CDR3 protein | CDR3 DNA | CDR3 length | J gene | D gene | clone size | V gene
CASSLERLTTYNEQFF | TGTGCCAGCAGCTTAGAGCGCCTAACCACCTACAATGAGCAGTTCTTC | 16 | TRBJ2-1 | . | few | TRBV7-8
CASSLERLKQFF | TGTGCCAGCAGCCTGGAACGACTTAAGCAGTTCTTC | 12 | TRBJ2-1 | . | . | TRBV11-2
CASTLRGPSSYEQYF | TGTGCCAGCACCCTCAGGGGGCCGAGCTCCTACGAGCAGTACTTC | 15 | TRBJ2-7 | TRBD1 | few | TRBV11-2
CASSLETSGSYNEQFF | TGCGCCAGCAGCTTGGAAACTAGCGGATCCTACAATGAGCAGTTCTTC | 16 | TRBJ2-1 | TRBD2 | . | TRBV5-1
CASEGGKGGLAGFYNEQFF | TGTGCCAGCGAAGGGGGGAAGGGGGGACTAGCGGGGTTCTACAATGAGCAGTTCTTC | 19 | TRBJ2-1 | TRBD2 | . | TRBV2
CASSYDTNEAFF | TGTGCCAGCAGTTACGACACTAATGAAGCTTTCTTT | 12 | TRBJ1-1 | . | . | TRBV6-5
CASSLKSVQETQYF | TGTGCCAGCAGTTTAAAGTCGGTACAAGAGACCCAGTACTTC | 14 | TRBJ2-5 | . | many | TRBV27
CASSFYSRVAGYTF | TGTGCCAGCAGCTTCTATTCCAGGGTGGCTGGCTACACCTTC | 14 | TRBJ1-2 | . | . | TRBV5-6
CASSQSQGHRNYGYTF | TGCGCCAGCAGCCAGTCTCAGGGGCATCGGAACTATGGCTACACCTTC | 16 | TRBJ1-2 | . | . | TRBV4-1
CSGSSPYEAFF | TGCAGTGGATCGAGCCCCTACGAAGCTTTCTTT | 11 | TRBJ1-1 | . | . | TRBV20-1
CASSLNTGNNQPQHF | TGTGCCAGCAGCTTAAATACGGGCAACAATCAGCCCCAGCATTTT | 15 | TRBJ1-5 | . | . | TRBV7-9
CASSSGQGAWETQYF | TGTGCCAGCAGCTCAGGGCAGGGGGCATGGGAGACCCAGTACTTC | 15 | TRBJ2-5 | TRBD1 | . | TRBV7-2
CASSFRAGGISGANVLTF | TGTGCCAGCAGTTTTAGAGCAGGGGGCATCTCTGGGGCCAACGTCCTGACTTTC | 18 | TRBJ2-6 | TRBD1 | . | TRBV28
CASSLYRAGGDFKSVTQYF | TGTGCCAGCAGTCTTTATCGGGCAGGGGGTGATTTTAAAAGTGTGACCCAGTACTTC | 19 | TRBJ2-5 | TRBD1 | . | TRBV28
CASSVDRNTGELFF | TGTGCCAGCAGTGTGGACAGAAACACCGGGGAGCTGTTTTTT | 14 | TRBJ2-2 | . | . | TRBV6-5
CASSLRDNGHEQYF | TGCGCCAGCAGCCTCCGGGACAATGGCCACGAGCAGTACTTC | 14 | TRBJ2-7 | . | . | TRBV5-1
CASSSEGSEQFF | TGTGCCAGCAGCTCCGAAGGGAGTGAGCAGTTCTTC | 12 | TRBJ2-1 | . | . | TRBV7-2
CASGRSNEQFF | TGTGCCAGCGGGAGATCCAATGAGCAGTTCTTC | 11 | TRBJ2-1 | . | . | TRBV6-5
CASRGSYNEQYF | TGTGCCAGCAGGGGTTCCTACAATGAGCAGTACTTC | 12 | TRBJ2-7 | . | few | TRBV12-3/TRBV12-4
CSVDLELAGAYEQYF | TGCAGCGTTGATCTGGAACTAGCGGGTGCCTACGAGCAGTACTTC | 15 | TRBJ2-7 | TRBD2 | . | TRBV29-1
CSAFSGSDNEQFF | TGCAGTGCTTTTAGCGGGAGTGATAATGAGCAGTTCTTC | 13 | TRBJ2-1 | TRBD2 | few | TRBV20-1
CASSPGRANTGELFF | TGTGCCAGCAGCCCGGGACGGGCGAACACCGGGGAGCTGTTTTTT | 15 | TRBJ2-2 | . | . | TRBV14
CAAGGEGSYEQYF | TGTGCCGCAGGGGGAGAGGGCTCCTACGAGCAGTACTTC | 13 | TRBJ2-7 | TRBD1 | . | TRBV5-4
CSAYGSGGISENEQYF | TGCAGTGCCTACGGGTCAGGAGGGATATCGGAAAATGAGCAGTACTTC | 16 | TRBJ2-7 | . | . | TRBV20-1
CASRPAFERFEQYF | TGTGCCAGCAGACCGGCATTTGAAAGGTTTGAGCAGTACTTC | 14 | TRBJ2-7 | . | many | TRBV12-3/TRBV12-4
CASNRDRGFTEAFF | TGTGCCAGCAACCGGGACAGGGGTTTCACTGAAGCTTTCTTT | 14 | TRBJ1-1 | TRBD1 | once | TRBV18
CASSSPSGGYPYNEQYF | TGTGCCAGCAGCTCCCCTAGCGGGGGCTACCCCTACAATGAGCAGTACTTC | 17 | TRBJ2-7 | TRBD2 | . | TRBV7-2
CAWQLWDTEAFF | TGTGCCTGGCAACTGTGGGATACTGAAGCTTTCTTT | 12 | TRBJ1-1 | . | . | TRBV30
CSARDLTGNQPQHF | TGCAGTGCTAGAGATTTGACCGGCAATCAGCCCCAGCATTTT | 14 | TRBJ1-5 | . | once | TRBV20-1
CASSFPPWSSFYNEQFF | TGTGCCAGCAGTTTCCCACCCTGGAGTTCTTTTTACAATGAGCAGTTCTTC | 17 | TRBJ2-1 | . | once | TRBV12-3/TRBV12-4
CASRTPGGLADTQYF | TGTGCCAGCAGAACACCAGGGGGTTTGGCAGATACGCAGTATTTT | 15 | TRBJ2-3 | TRBD1 | few | TRBV28
CASSEFPGQGALSTEAFF | TGTGCCAGCAGCGAATTCCCGGGACAGGGGGCGCTTAGTACTGAAGCTTTCTTT | 18 | TRBJ1-1 | TRBD1 | . | TRBV14
CASSLVGTGATNYGYTF | TGTGCCAGCAGCCTGGTAGGGACTGGAGCGACGAACTATGGCTACACCTTC | 17 | TRBJ1-2 | . | few | TRBV14
CASSQPGDNQPQHF | TGTGCCAGCAGCCAACCGGGCGATAATCAGCCCCAGCATTTT | 14 | TRBJ1-5 | . | few | TRBV4-2
CASSPSPIRGQIQFF | TGCGCCAGCAGCCCATCCCCTATAAGGGGCCAAATTCAGTTCTTC | 15 | TRBJ2-1 | . | . | TRBV5-1
CASSLTAGGWNQPQHF | TGTGCCAGCAGCTTAACGGCAGGGGGATGGAATCAGCCCCAGCATTTT | 16 | TRBJ1-5 | TRBD1 | . | TRBV7-8
CATPEAKAPIYEQYF | TGTGCCACCCCAGAGGCCAAGGCCCCCATCTACGAGCAGTACTTC | 15 | TRBJ2-7 | . | . | TRBV24-1
CASSRDSSNQPQHF | TGTGCCAGCAGCCGGGACAGTAGCAATCAGCCCCAGCATTTT | 14 | TRBJ1-5 | TRBD1 | many | TRBV12-3/TRBV12-4
CSALSRGADGYTF | TGCAGTGCTCTCTCCAGGGGGGCTGATGGCTACACCTTC | 13 | TRBJ1-2 | TRBD1 | . | TRBV20-1
CASRSLQGGEGYTF | TGTGCCAGCAGGTCCTTACAGGGAGGAGAGGGCTACACCTTC | 14 | TRBJ1-2 | . | many | TRBV12-3/TRBV12-4
CASSVAGLVQDTQYF | TGTGCCAGCAGCGTAGCGGGACTAGTTCAAGATACGCAGTATTTT | 15 | TRBJ2-3 | TRBD2 | few | TRBV9
CASSPFEGLGHEQYF | TGCGCCAGCAGCCCCTTTGAGGGTCTAGGGCACGAGCAGTACTTC | 15 | TRBJ2-7 | . | . | TRBV4-1